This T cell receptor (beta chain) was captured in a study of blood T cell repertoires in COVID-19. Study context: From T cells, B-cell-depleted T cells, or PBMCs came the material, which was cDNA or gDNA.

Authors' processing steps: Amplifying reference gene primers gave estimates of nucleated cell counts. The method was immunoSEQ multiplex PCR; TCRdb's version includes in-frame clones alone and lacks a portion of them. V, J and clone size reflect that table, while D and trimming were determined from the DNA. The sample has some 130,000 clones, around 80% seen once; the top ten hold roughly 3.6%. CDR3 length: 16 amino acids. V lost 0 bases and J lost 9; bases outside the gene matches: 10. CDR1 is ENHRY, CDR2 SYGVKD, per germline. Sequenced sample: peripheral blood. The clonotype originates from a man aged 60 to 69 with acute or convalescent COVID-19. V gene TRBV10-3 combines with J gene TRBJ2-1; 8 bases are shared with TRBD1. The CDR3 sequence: CAISESRGTGFREQFF. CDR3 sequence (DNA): TGTGCCATCAGTGAGTCGCGCGGGACAGGTTTTCGTGAGCAGTTCTTC.